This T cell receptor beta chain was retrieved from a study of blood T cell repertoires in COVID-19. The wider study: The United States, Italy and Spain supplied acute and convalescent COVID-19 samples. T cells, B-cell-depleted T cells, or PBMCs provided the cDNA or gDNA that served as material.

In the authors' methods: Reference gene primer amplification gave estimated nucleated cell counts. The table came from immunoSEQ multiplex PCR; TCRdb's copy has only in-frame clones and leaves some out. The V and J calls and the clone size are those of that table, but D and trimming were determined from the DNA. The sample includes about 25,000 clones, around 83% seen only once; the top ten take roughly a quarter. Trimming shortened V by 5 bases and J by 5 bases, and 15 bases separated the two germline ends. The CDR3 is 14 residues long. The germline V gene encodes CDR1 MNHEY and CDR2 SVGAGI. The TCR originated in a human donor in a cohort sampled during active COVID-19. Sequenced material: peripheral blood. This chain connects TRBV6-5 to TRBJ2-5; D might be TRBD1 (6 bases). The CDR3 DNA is TGTGCCAGCAGTACCCTTTCAACAGGGGAGACCCAGTACTTC. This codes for CASSTLSTGETQYF.